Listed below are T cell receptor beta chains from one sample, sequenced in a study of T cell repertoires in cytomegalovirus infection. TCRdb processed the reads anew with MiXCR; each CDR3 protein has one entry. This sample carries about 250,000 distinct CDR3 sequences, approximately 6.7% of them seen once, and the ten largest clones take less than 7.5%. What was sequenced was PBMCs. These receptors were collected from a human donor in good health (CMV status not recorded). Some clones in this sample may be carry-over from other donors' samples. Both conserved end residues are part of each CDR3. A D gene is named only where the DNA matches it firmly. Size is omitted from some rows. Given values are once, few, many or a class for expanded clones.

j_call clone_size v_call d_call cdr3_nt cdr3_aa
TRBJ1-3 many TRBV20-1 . TGCAGTGCTAGAAGAGGTGGCAACTCTGGAAACACCATATATTTT CSARRGGNSGNTIYF
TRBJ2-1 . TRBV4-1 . TGCGCCAGCAGCCAAGAGGGGGCCGGGAATGAGCAGTTCTTC CASSQEGAGNEQFF
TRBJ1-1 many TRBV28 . TGTGCCAGCAGTTTTGTGGAGCGTGGGACTTTCTTT CASSFVERGTFF
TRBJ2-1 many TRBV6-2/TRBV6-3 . TGTGCCAGCAGTTTGAGTCCTAGCTCCTACAATGAGCAGTTCTTC CASSLSPSSYNEQFF
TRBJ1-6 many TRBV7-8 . TGTGCCAGCAGCCCCGGGCCGAATTCACCCCTCCACTTT CASSPGPNSPLHF
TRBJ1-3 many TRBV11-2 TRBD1 TGTGCCAGCAGCCGTCGACAGGGTGAAGATCTGAGTCGGTCCAACACCATATATTTT CASSRRQGEDLSRSNTIYF
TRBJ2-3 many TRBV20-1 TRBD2 TGCAGTGCTAGGATCCGGGGGGTTACGCAGAGCACAGATACGCAGTATTTT CSARIRGVTQSTDTQYF
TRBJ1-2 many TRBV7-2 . TGTGCCAGCAGCTTAGGACGGCAGAACTATGGCTACACCTTC CASSLGRQNYGYTF
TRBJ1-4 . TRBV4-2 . TGTGCCAGCAGCCAGGGGGTTTCTAATGAAAAACTGTTTTTT CASSQGVSNEKLFF
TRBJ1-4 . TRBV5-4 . TGTGCCAACAGCCCGACCGGGGGCTTCAACGCGGAAAAACTGTTTTTT CANSPTGGFNAEKLFF
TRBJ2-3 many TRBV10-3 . TGTGCCATCAGCAAGGGGAGCACAGATACGCAGTATTTT CAISKGSTDTQYF
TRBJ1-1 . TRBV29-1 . TGCAGCGTTGAAGGAATGGACGGGAACACTGAAGCTTTCTTT CSVEGMDGNTEAFF
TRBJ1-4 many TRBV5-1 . TGCGCCAGCAGCTCTGAGGGAGAAAAACTGTTTTTT CASSSEGEKLFF
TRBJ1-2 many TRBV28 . TGTGCCACGAAGAAAAGAAACTATGGCTACACCTTC CATKKRNYGYTF
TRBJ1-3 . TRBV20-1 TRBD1 TGCAGTGCTAGCCCAGGGGGTTCTGGAAACACCATATATTTT CSASPGGSGNTIYF
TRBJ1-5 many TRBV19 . TGTGCCAGTAGTATCTTACCGGGGTCGAATCAGCCCCAGCATTTT CASSILPGSNQPQHF
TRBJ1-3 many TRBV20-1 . TGCAGTGCTAGCCCGACTGGAAACACCATATATTTT CSASPTGNTIYF
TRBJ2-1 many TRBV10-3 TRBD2 TGTGCCATCAGTGTTCCTACTAGCGGGGTGGGGTATGAGCAGTTCTTC CAISVPTSGVGYEQFF
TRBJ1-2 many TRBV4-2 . TGTGCCAGCAGCCAAGGTCGGGATTCTAACTATGGCTACACCTTC CASSQGRDSNYGYTF
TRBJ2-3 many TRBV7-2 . TGTGCCAGCAGCTTAGAGCACGGGGCTTATACGCAGTATTTT CASSLEHGAYTQYF
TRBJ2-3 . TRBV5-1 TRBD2 TGCGCCAGCAGCGTGGAGACTAGCGGGGCAGATACGCAGTATTTT CASSVETSGADTQYF
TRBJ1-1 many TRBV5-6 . TGTGCCAGCAGCGCCGACACTGAAGCTTTCTTT CASSADTEAFF
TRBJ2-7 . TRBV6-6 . TGTGCCAGCAGTCCTATGGTAGGGGGGTCCCCCTACGAGCAGTACTTC CASSPMVGGSPYEQYF
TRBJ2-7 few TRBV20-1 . TGCAGTGCTAGGCCTTACAAACTAGCTGCCTCCTACGAGCAGTACTTC CSARPYKLAASYEQYF
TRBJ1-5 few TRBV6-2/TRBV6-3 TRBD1 TGTGCCAGCAGTAGCCGGGACAGGGGTGGTCAGCCCCAGCATTTT CASSSRDRGGQPQHF
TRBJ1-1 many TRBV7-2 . TGTGCCAGCAGCTACGGGCCGGCAACTGAAGCTTTCTTT CASSYGPATEAFF
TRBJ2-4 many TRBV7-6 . TGTGCCAGCAGCTTGCTGGGGGGGCAAAGTCCCGGGGACATTCAGTACTTC CASSLLGGQSPGDIQYF
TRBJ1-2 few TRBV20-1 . TGCAGTGCTAGAGATAGGGCCAGGGGCTTTTCTAACTATGGCTACACCTTC CSARDRARGFSNYGYTF
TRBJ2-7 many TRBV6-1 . TGTGCCAGCAGTTCAGGACACTACGAGCAGTACTTC CASSSGHYEQYF
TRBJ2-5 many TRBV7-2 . TGTGCCAGCAGCTTAATGGCTAGAAAAGAGACCCAGTACTTC CASSLMARKETQYF
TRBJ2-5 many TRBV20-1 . TGCAGTGCTAGGCTGCTAGAAAAGACCCAGTACTTC CSARLLEKTQYF
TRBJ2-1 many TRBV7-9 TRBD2 TGTGCCAGCAGCCCGGGACTAGCGGGGACGGGTGAGCAGTTCTTC CASSPGLAGTGEQFF
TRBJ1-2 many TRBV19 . TGTGCCAGTAGTATGGATCGGGGCTTCTATGGCTACACCTTC CASSMDRGFYGYTF
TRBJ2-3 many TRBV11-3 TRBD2 TGTGCCAGCAGCTCGAGCGGGGGTTATACAGATACGCAGTATTTT CASSSSGGYTDTQYF
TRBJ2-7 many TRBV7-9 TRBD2 TGTGCCAGCAGCTTTACTAGCGACGAGCAGTACTTC CASSFTSDEQYF
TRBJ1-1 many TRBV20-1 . TGCAGTGCTAGGGGCCCTGTGAACACTGAAGCTTTCTTT CSARGPVNTEAFF
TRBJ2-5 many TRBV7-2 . TGTGCCAGCAGCTGGGGCAGTGGCGGGACCCAGTACTTC CASSWGSGGTQYF
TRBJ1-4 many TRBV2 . TGTGCCAGCGAGACTAAGGCAACAGGCGGCTTCGAAAAACTGTTTTTT CASETKATGGFEKLFF
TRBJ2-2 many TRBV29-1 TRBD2 TGCAGCGTTGGACTAGCGGGGGGGCAAAACACCGGGGAGCTGTTTTTT CSVGLAGGQNTGELFF
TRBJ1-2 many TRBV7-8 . TGTGCCAGCAGCTTAGCGGGGTTAAGGGCAGAGGATGGCTACACCTTC CASSLAGLRAEDGYTF
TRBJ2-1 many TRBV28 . TGTGCCAGCAGTTTAAGGACGCCCAAGCACTATGAGCAGTTCTTC CASSLRTPKHYEQFF
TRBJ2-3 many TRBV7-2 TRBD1 TGTGCCAGCAGCGACAGGGGTGCCCGCACAGATACGCAGTATTTT CASSDRGARTDTQYF
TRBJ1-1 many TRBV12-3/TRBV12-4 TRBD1 TGTGCCAGCAGTTTAGTGACAGGGGGATTGAACACTGAAGCTTTCTTT CASSLVTGGLNTEAFF